Here is one TCR beta chain with its context. Its specificity is not known. The data were produced by immunoSEQ multiplex PCR, yet TCRdb's version contains in-frame clones alone and is incomplete. Of about 130,000 clones in the sample, 80% to 90% were seen once. This entry is derived from a study of cytotoxic CD8 clonotypes in ibrutinib-treated CLL. The wider study: Response samples were drawn at a median of approximately 11 months of treatment, range 6 to 36.

Study conclusions and caveats: Sustained-remission and progressing patients were not sampled at matched times.

Germline assignment: CDR1 LGHNA and CDR2 YSLEER. The germline V and J ends were trimmed by 1 base and 3 bases, with 13 bases remaining between them. CDR3 length: 15 residues. Specimen: PBMCs, collected after 24 months of ibrutinib treatment. V usage is TRBV4-3 and J usage is TRBJ2-7; unclear D gene. The clonotype originates from a human donor with chronic lymphocytic leukemia. The CDR3 nucleotides read TGCGCCAGCAGCCAAGTCTGGGGAACCAACTACGAGCAGTACTTC. Translating gives CASSQVWGTNYEQYF.